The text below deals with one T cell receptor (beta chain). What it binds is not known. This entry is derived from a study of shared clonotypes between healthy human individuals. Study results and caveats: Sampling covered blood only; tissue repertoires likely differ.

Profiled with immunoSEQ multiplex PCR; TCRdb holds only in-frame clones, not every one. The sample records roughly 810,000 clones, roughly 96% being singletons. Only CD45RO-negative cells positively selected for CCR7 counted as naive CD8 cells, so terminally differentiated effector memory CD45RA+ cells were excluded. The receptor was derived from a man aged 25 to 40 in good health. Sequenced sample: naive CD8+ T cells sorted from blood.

The chain's CDR3 is CASSYGQGNTGELFF. For the CDR3, the DNA is TGTGCCAGCAGCTACGGACAGGGAAACACCGGGGAGCTGTTTTTT. The rearrangement joins TRBV6-6 to TRBJ2-2, with TRBD1 matching 8 bases. Germline V gives CDR1 MNHNY, CDR2 SVGAGI (reference sequence). With 6 bases clipped from V and 2 bases from J, the junction kept 5 bases outside the gene matches. The CDR3 totals 15 residues.